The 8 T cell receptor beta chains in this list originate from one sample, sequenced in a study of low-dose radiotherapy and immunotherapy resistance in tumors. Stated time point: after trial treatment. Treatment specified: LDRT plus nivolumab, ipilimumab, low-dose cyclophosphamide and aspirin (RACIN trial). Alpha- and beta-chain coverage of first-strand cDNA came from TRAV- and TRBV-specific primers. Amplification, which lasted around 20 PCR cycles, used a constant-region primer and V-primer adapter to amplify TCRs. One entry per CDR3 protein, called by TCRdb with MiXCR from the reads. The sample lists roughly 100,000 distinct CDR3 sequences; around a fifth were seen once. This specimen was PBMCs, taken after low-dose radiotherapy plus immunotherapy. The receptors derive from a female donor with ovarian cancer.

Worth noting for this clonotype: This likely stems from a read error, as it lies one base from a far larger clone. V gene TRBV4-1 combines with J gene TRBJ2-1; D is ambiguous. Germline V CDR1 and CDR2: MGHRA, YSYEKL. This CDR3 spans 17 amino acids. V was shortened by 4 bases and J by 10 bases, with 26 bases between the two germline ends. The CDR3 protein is CASSPVPIIKGSYEQFF. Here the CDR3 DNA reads TGCGCCAGCAGCCCGGTCCCCATCATCAAGGGCTCCTACGAGCAGTTCTTC.

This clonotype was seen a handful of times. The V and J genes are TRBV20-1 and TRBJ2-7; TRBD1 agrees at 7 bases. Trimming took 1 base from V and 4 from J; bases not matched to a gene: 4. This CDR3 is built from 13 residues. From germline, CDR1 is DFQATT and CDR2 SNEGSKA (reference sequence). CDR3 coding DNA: TGCAGTGCTAGAGTCAGGGGGTCGTACGAGCAGTACTTC. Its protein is CSARVRGSYEQYF.

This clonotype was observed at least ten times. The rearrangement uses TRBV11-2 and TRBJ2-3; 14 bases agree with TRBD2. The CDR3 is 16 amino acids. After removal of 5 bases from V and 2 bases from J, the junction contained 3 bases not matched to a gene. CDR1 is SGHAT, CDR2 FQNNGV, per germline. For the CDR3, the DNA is TGTGCCAGCAGCCTGGGACTAGCGGGGGTCACAGATACGCAGTATTTT. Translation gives CASSLGLAGVTDTQYF.

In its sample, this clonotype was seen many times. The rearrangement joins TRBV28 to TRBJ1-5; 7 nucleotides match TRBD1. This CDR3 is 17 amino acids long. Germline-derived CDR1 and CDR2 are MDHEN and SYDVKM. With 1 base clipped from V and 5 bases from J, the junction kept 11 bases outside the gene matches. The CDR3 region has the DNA TGTGCCAGCAGTTTATTTACAACAGGGGCGAATCATCAGCCCCAGCATTTT. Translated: CASSLFTTGANHQPQHF.

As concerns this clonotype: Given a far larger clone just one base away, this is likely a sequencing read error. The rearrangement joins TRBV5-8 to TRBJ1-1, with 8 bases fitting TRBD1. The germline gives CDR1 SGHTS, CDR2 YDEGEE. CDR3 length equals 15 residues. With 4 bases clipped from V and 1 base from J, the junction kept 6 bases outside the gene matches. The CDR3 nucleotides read TGTGCCAGCAGCAAAGGACAGGGAGGGAACACTGAAGCTTTCTTT. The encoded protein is CASSKGQGGNTEAFF.

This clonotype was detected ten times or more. The CDR3 nucleotides read TGTGCCAGCAGCTTAGGCCCTAGGGGCCGGGAGCTGTTTTTT. As protein: CASSLGPRGRELFF. V is TRBV11-2 and J is TRBJ2-2, with a possible D match to TRBD1 (5 bases). The CDR3 totals 14 residues. The germline V gene has CDR1 SGHAT and CDR2 FQNNGV. Trimming left V 1 base short and J 9 bases short, with 12 bases between.

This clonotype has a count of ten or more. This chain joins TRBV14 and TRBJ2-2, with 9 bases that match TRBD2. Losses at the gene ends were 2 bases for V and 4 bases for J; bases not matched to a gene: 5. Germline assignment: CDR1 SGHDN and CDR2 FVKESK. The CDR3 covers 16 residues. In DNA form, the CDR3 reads TGTGCCAGCAGCCAACGGCGGGGGGGCCTCACCGGGGAGCTGTTTTTT. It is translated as CASSQRRGGLTGELFF.

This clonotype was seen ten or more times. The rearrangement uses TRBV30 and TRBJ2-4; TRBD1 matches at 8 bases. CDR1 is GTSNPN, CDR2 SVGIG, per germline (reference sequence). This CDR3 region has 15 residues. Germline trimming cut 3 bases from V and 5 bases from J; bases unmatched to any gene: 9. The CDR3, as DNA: TGTGCCTGGAGGGCCGAGGGACAGGCTGAAAACATTCAGTACTTC. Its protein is CAWRAEGQAENIQYF.